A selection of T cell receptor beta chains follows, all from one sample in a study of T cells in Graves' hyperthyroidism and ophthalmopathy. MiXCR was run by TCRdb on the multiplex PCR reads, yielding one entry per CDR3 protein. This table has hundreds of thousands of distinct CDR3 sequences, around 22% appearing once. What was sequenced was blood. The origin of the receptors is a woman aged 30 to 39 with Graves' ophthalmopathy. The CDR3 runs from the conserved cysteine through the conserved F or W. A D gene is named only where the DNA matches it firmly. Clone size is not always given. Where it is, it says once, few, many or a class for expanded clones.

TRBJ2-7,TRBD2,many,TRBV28,TGTGCCAGCAGTTCCTCAGCTCTAGCGGGAGGGGACGAGCAGTACTTC,CASSSSALAGGDEQYF
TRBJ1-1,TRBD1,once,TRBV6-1,TGTGCCAGCAGACAACAGGGGTTTGGCACTGAAGCTTTCTTT,CASRQQGFGTEAFF
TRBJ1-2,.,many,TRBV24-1,TGTGCCACCAGTGATACAGGGTACTATGGCTACACCTTC,CATSDTGYYGYTF
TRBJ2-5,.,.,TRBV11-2,TGTGCCAGCAGCTTAGGTTGGGACCAGTACTTC,CASSLGWDQYF
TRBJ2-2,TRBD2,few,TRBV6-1,TGTGCCAGCAGGCCCCCTCCGGGACTAGCGGGACCCGGGGAGCTGTTTTTT,CASRPPPGLAGPGELFF
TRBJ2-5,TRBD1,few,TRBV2,TGTGCCAGCACCGACACGACAGGGGTCTTAGAGACCCAGTACTTC,CASTDTTGVLETQYF
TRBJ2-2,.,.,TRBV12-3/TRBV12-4,TGTGCCAGCAGTTTTCAGGGTCTGTACACCGGGGAGCTGTTTTTT,CASSFQGLYTGELFF
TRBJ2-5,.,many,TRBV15,TGTGCCACCAGCAGAGATTGGGAGACCCAGTACTTC,CATSRDWETQYF
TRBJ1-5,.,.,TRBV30,TGTGCCTGGAGTGTACGAAGGGGGGGGGCTGACCCCAATCAGCCCCAGCATTTT,CAWSVRRGGADPNQPQHF
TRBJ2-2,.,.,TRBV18,TGTGCCAGCTCACCAGAGACGAACACCGGGGAGCTGTTTTTT,CASSPETNTGELFF
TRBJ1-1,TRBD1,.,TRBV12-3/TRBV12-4,TGTGCCAGCAGACACGACAGGGGTTTCACTGAAGCTTTCTTT,CASRHDRGFTEAFF
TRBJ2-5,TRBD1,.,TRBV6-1,TGTGCCAGCAGATGGACAGGAGCCCACCAAGAGACCCAGTACTTC,CASRWTGAHQETQYF
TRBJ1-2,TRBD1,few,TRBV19,TGTGCCAGTAGTACTGCGGGACAGGGGGCTAACTATGGCTACACCTTC,CASSTAGQGANYGYTF
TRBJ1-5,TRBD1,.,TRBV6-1,TGTGCCAGCAGTGACCGGGACAGGGGTGTCAATCAGCCCCAGCATTTT,CASSDRDRGVNQPQHF
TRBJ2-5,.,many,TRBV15,TGTGCCACTAGCAGAGATTCGGACGATGAGACCCAGTACTTC,CATSRDSDDETQYF
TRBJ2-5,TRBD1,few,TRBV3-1,TGTGCCAGCAGCCGTGCCCAGGGGGCTGAGACCCAGTACTTC,CASSRAQGAETQYF
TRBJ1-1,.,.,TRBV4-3,TGCGCCAGCAGCCAAGATCGAGGGCTTATGAACACTGAAGCTTTCTTT,CASSQDRGLMNTEAFF
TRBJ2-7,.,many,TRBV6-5,TGTGCCAGCAGTTGGGTCGGGACAAACTCCTACGAGCAGTACTTC,CASSWVGTNSYEQYF
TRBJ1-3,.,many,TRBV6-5,TGTGCCAGCAGTTACTCAAGGGGTGGAAACACCATATATTTT,CASSYSRGGNTIYF
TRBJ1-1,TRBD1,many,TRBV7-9,TGTGCCAGCAGCCGAAACCTACAGGGGGCTGTTGAAGCTTTCTTT,CASSRNLQGAVEAFF
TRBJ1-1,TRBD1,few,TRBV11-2,TGTGCCAGCAGCCTACAGGGACAGACGAACACTGAAGCTTTCTTT,CASSLQGQTNTEAFF
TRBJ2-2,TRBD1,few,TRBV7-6,TGTGCCAGCAGCTTAGAATTGACAGGGGGCCTTTCAGGCGGGGAGCTGTTTTTT,CASSLELTGGLSGGELFF
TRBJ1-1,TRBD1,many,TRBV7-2,TGTGCCAGCAGCCCGTCCCGGGACAGGGACACTGAAGCTTTCTTT,CASSPSRDRDTEAFF
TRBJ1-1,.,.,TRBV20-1,TGCAGTGCTAGAATCCGGGGGGGGAAAGGAAACACTGAAGCTTTCTTT,CSARIRGGKGNTEAFF
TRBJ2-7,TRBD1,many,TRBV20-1,TGCAGTGCTGAAACAGGGGCGAACCTCTACGAGCAGTACTTC,CSAETGANLYEQYF
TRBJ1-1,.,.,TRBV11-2,TGTGCCAGCAGCTTAGTCTACAGGGTGGGTATCACTGAAGCTTTCTTT,CASSLVYRVGITEAFF
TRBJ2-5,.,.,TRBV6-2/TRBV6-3,TGTGCCAGCATAAAATCCGGGACTGTGGGTCGGACCCAGTACTTC,CASIKSGTVGRTQYF
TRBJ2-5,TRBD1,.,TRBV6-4,TGTGCCAGCAGAAGACAGGGGGCGGCGACCCAGTACTTC,CASRRQGAATQYF
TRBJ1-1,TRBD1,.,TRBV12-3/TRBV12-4,TGTGCCAGCAGTCAGACAGGGGAGGTCACTGAAGCTTTCTTT,CASSQTGEVTEAFF
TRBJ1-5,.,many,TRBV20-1,TGCGGAGCCAGGCAGAACAATCAGCCCCAGCATTTT,CGARQNNQPQHF
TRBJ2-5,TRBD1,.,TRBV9,TGTGCCAGCAGCGTGACACCCAGACAGGGAAACGCGACCCAGTACTTC,CASSVTPRQGNATQYF
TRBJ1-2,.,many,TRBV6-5,TGTGCCAGCAGTTTGCTATTGGGATACACCTTC,CASSLLLGYTF
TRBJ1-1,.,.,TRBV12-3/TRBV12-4,TGTGCCAGTACAGCCATGAACACTGAAGCTTTCTTT,CASTAMNTEAFF
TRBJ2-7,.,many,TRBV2,TGTGCCAGCAGTCCTCCAGGTCCCTACGAGCAGTACTTC,CASSPPGPYEQYF
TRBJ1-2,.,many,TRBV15,TGTGCCACCAGCAGACGGACACTCAACGGGGATGGCTACACCTTC,CATSRRTLNGDGYTF
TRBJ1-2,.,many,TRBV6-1,TGTGCCAACCTGACAGGCAAAGGCTACACCTTC,CANLTGKGYTF
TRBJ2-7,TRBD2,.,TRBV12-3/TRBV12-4,TGTGCCAGCAGTTTATTCGGGCTAGCGGGAGCCTACGAGCAGTACTTC,CASSLFGLAGAYEQYF